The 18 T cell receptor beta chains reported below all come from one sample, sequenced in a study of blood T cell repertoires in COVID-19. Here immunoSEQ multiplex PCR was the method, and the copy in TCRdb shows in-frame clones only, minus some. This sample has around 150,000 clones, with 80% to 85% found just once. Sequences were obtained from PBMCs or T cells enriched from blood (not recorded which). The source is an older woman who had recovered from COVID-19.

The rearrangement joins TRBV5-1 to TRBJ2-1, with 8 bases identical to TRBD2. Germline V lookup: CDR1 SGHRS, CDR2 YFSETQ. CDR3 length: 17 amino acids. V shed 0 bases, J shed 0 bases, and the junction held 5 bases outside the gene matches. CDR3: CASSLAGLVGSYNEQFF. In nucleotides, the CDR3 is TGCGCCAGCAGCTTGGCGGGACTAGTCGGCTCCTACAATGAGCAGTTCTTC.

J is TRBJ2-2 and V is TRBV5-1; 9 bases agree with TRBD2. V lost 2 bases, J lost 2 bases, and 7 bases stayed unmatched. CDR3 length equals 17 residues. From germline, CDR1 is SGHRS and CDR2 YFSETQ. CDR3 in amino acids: CASSFLAGTFNTGELFF. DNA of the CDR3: TGCGCCAGCAGCTTTCTAGCGGGGACCTTTAACACCGGGGAGCTGTTTTTT. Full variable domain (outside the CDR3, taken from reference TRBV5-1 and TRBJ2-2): KAGVTQTPRYLIKTRGQQVTLSCSPISGHRSVSWYQQTPGQGLQFLFEYFSETQRNKGNFPGRFSGRQFSNSRSEMNVSTLELGDSALYLCASSFLAGTFNTGELFFGEGSRLTVL.

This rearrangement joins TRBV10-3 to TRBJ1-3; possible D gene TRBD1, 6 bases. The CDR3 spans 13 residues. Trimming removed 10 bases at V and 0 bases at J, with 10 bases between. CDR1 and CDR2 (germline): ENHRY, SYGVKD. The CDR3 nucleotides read TGTGCCACGACAGGTATCTCTGGAAACACCATATATTTT. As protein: CATTGISGNTIYF.

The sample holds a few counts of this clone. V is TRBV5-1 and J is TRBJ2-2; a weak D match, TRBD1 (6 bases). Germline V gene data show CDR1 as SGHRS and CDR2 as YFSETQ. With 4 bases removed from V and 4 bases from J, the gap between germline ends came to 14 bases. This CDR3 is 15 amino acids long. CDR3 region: CASSPTTGVTGELFF. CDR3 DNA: TGCGCCAGCAGCCCCACGACAGGAGTCACCGGGGAGCTGTTTTTT. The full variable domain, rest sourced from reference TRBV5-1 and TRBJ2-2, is KAGVTQTPRYLIKTRGQQVTLSCSPISGHRSVSWYQQTPGQGLQFLFEYFSETQRNKGNFPGRFSGRQFSNSRSEMNVSTLELGDSALYLCASSPTTGVTGELFFGEGSRLTVL.

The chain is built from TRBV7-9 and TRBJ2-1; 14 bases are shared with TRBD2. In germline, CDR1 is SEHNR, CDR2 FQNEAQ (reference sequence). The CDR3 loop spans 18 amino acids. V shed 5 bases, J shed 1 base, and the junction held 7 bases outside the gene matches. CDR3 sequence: CASSPGTSGSRSYNEQFF. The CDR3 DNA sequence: TGTGCCAGCAGCCCAGGGACTAGCGGGAGTAGGTCCTACAATGAGCAGTTCTTC. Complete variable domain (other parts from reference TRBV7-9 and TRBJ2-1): DTGVSQNPRHKITKRGQNVTFRCDPISEHNRLYWYRQTLGQGPEFLTYFQNEAQLEKSRLLSDRFSAERPKGSFSTLEIQRTEQGDSAMYLCASSPGTSGSRSYNEQFFGPGTRLTVL.

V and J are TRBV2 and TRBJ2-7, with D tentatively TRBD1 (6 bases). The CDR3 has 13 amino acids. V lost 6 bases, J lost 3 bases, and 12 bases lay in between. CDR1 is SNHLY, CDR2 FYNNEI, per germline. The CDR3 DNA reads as TGTGCCAGCAGCCAGGGGTCTTACTACGAGCAGTACTTC. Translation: CASSQGSYYEQYF.

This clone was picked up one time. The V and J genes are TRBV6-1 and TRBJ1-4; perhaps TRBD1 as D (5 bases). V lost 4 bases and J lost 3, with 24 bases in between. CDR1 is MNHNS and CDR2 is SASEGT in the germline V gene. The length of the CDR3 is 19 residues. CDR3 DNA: TGTGCCAGCAGTGGAAAAGCGGGGCGAGAATACATATCTAATGAAAAACTGTTTTTT. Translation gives CASSGKAGREYISNEKLFF.

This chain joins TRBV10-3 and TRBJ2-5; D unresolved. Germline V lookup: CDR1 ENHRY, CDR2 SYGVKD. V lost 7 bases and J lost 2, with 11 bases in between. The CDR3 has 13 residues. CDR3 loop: CAITNSVQETQYF. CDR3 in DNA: TGTGCCATCACCAACAGTGTTCAAGAGACCCAGTACTTC.

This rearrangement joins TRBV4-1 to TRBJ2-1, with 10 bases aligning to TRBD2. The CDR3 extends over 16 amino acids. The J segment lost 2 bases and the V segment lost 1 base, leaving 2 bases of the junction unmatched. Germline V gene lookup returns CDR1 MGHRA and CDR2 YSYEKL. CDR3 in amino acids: CASSQGTSGTYNEQFF. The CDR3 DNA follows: TGCGCCAGCAGCCAAGGGACTAGCGGCACCTACAATGAGCAGTTCTTC.

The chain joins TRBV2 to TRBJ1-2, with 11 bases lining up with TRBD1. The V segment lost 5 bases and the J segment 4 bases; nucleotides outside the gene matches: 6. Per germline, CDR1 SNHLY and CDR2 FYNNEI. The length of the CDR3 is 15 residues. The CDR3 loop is CASSKGQGAGYGYTF. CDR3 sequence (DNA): TGTGCCAGCAGTAAAGGACAGGGGGCGGGCTATGGCTACACCTTC. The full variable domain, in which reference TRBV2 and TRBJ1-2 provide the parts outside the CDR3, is EPEVTQTPSHQVTQMGQEVILRCVPISNHLYFYWYRQILGQKVEFLVSFYNNEISEKSEIFDDQFSVERPDGSNFTLKIRSTKLEDSAMYFCASSKGQGAGYGYTFGSGTRLTVV.

The CDR3 nucleotides are TGTGCCAGCAGCCAGGACTTGAGCTCCTACAATGAGCAGTTCTTC. It encodes CASSQDLSSYNEQFF. The chain uses TRBV6-4 and TRBJ2-1; D perhaps matches TRBD2 (5 bases). Germline values: CDR1 MRHNA, CDR2 SNTAGT. The CDR3 covers 15 residues. Deletions cut 6 bases from V and 0 bases from J, with 12 bases between.

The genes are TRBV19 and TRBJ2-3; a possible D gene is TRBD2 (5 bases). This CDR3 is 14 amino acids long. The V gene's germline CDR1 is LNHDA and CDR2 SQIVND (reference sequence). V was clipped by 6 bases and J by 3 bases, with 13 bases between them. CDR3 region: CASRGEVQTDTQYF. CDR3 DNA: TGTGCCAGTAGGGGAGAAGTTCAGACAGATACGCAGTATTTT.

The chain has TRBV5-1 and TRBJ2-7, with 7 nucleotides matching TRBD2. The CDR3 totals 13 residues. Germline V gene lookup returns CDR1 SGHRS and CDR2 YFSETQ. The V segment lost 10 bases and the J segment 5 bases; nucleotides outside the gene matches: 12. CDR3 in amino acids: CALLGGASHEQYF. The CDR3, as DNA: TGCGCCCTGCTGGGAGGGGCGAGCCACGAGCAGTACTTC.

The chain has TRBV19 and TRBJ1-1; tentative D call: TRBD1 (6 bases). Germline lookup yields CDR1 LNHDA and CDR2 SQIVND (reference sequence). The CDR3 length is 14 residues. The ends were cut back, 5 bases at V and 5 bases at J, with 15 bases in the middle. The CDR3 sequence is CASSSGQLWTEAFF. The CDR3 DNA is TGTGCCAGTAGTTCCGGACAGTTATGGACTGAAGCTTTCTTT. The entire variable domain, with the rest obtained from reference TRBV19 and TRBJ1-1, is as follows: DGGITQSPKYLFRKEGQNVTLSCEQNLNHDAMYWYRQDPGQGLRLIYYSQIVNDFQKGDIAEGYSVSREKKESFPLTVTSAQKNPTAFYLCASSSGQLWTEAFFGQGTRLTVV.

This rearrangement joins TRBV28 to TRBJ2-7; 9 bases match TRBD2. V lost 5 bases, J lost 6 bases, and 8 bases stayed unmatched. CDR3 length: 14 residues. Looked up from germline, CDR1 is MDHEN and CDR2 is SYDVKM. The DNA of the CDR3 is TGTGCCAGCAGTGTTAGCGGGAGTCACACCGAGCAGTACTTC. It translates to CASSVSGSHTEQYF.

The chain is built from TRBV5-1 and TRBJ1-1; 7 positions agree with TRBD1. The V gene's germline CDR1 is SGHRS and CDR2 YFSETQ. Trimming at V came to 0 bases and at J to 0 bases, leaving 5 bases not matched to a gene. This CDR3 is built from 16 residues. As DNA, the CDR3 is TGCGCCAGCAGCTTGGCCGTGGGACAGATGAACACTGAAGCTTTCTTT. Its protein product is CASSLAVGQMNTEAFF. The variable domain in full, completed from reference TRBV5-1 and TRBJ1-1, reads KAGVTQTPRYLIKTRGQQVTLSCSPISGHRSVSWYQQTPGQGLQFLFEYFSETQRNKGNFPGRFSGRQFSNSRSEMNVSTLELGDSALYLCASSLAVGQMNTEAFFGQGTRLTVV.

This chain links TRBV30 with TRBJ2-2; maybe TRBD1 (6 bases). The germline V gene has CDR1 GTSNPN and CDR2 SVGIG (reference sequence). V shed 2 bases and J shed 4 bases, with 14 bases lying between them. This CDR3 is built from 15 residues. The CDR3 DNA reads TGTGCCTGGAGTCCAGGGGAGACACTCACCGGGGAGCTGTTTTTT. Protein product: CAWSPGETLTGELFF. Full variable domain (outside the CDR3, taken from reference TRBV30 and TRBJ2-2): SQTIHQWPATLVQPVGSPLSLECTVEGTSNPNLYWYRQAAGRGLQLLFYSVGIGQISSEVPQNLSASRPQDRQFILSSKKLLLSDSGFYLCAWSPGETLTGELFFGEGSRLTVL.

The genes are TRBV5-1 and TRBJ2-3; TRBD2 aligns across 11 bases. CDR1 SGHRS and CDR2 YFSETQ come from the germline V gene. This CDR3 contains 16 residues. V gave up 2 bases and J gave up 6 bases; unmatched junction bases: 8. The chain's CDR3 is CASSFGGSGGADTQYF. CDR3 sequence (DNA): TGCGCCAGCAGCTTTGGTGGTAGCGGGGGGGCGGATACGCAGTATTTT.